This T cell receptor (beta chain) was recovered during a study of blood T cell repertoires in COVID-19. Background on the study: The study drew acute and convalescent COVID-19 samples from the United States, Italy and Spain. Nucleic acid was either cDNA or gDNA, and it came from T cells, B-cell-depleted T cells, or PBMCs.

Per the study methods: Amplification with reference gene primers provided the estimates of nucleated cell counts. Repertoires were generated with immunoSEQ multiplex PCR, while TCRdb's copy carries only in-frame clones and drops some. V and J calls and clone size are copied from that table; D and trimming were computed from the DNA. The sample includes 200,000 to 250,000 clones, more than 75% of them seen just once. From germline, CDR1 is MNHEY and CDR2 SVGEGT. The V and J ends lost 4 bases and 6 bases respectively, with 10 bases between them. CDR3 length equals 12 residues. The receptor was derived from a woman in her forties or fifties who had recovered from COVID-19. Sequencing used PBMCs or T cells enriched from blood (not recorded which). The rearrangement joins TRBV6-2 or TRBV6-3 to TRBJ2-7, with D maybe TRBD1 (6 bases). In nucleotides, the CDR3 is TGTGCCAGCAGTTTCCAAGGGGGCGAGCAGTACTTC. As protein: CASSFQGGEQYF.